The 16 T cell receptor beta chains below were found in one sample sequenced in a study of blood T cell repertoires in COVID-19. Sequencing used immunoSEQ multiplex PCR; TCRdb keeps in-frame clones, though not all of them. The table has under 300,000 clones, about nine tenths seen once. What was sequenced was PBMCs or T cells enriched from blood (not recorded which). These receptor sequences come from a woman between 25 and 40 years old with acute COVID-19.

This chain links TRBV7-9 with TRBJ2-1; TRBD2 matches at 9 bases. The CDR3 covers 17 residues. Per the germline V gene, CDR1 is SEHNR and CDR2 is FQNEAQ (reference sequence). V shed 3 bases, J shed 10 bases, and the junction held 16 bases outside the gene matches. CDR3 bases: TGTGCCAGCAGCTTGAGCGGGAGGCCGGGCCAGGGGGAGGAGCAGTTCTTC. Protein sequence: CASSLSGRPGQGEEQFF.

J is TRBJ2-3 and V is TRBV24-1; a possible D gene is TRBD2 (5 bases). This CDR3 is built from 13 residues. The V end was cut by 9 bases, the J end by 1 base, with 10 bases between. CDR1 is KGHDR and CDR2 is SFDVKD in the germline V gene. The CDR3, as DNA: TGTGCCACCCTAGCAGGCGGCACAGATACGCAGTATTTT. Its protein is CATLAGGTDTQYF.

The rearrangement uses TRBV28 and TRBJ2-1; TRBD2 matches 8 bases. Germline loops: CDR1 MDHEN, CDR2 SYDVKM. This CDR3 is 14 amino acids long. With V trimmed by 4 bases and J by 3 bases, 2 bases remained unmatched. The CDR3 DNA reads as TGTGCCAGCAGTTCAGCGGGGGACTACAATGAGCAGTTCTTC. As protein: CASSSAGDYNEQFF.

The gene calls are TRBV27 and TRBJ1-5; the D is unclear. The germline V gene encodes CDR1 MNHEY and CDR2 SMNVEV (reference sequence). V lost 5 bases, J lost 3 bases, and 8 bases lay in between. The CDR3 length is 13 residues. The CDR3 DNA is TGTGCCAGCAGTAGGAGGGCCAATCAGCCCCAGCATTTT. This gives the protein CASSRRANQPQHF.

The CDR3 DNA is TGTGCCAGCAGCAGGGACAGGGGGAACTCTGGGGCCAACGTCCTGACTTTC. The encoded protein is CASSRDRGNSGANVLTF. The chain recombines TRBV27 with TRBJ2-6; 11 nucleotides line up with TRBD1. The CDR3 has 17 residues. Germline V lookup: CDR1 MNHEY, CDR2 SMNVEV (reference sequence). V was pared by 6 bases and J by 0 bases, with 4 bases of the junction left unmatched.

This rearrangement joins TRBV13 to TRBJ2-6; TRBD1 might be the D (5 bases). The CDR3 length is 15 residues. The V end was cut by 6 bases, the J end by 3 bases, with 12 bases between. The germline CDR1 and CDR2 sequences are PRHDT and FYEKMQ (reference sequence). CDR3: CASRLMGHGANVLTF. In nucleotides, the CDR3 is TGTGCCAGCAGACTGATGGGGCATGGGGCCAACGTCCTGACTTTC.

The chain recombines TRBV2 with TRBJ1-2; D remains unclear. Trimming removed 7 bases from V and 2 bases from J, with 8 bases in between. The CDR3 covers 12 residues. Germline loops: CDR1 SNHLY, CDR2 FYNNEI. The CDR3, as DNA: TGTGCCAGCAATGGCGGCAACTATGGCTACACCTTC. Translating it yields CASNGGNYGYTF.

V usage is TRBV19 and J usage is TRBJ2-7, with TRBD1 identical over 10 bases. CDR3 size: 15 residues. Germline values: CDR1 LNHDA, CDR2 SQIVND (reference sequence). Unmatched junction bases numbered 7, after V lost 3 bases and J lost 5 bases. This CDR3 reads CASSMAGQGFNEQYF. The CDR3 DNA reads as TGTGCCAGTAGTATGGCGGGACAGGGGTTCAACGAGCAGTACTTC.

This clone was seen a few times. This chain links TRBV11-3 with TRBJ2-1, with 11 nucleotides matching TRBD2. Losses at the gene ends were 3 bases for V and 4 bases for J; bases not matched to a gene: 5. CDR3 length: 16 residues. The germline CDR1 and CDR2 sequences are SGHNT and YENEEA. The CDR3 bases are TGTGCCAGCAGCTTCGCCGGGACTAGCGGATACAATGAGCAGTTCTTC. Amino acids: CASSFAGTSGYNEQFF.

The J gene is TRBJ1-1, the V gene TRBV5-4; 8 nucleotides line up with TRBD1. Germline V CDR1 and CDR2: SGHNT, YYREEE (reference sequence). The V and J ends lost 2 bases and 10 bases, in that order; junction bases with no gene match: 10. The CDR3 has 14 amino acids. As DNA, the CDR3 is TGTGCCAGCAGCTTCTCCAGGCAGGGGGCGCGAGCTTTCTTT. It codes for CASSFSRQGARAFF.

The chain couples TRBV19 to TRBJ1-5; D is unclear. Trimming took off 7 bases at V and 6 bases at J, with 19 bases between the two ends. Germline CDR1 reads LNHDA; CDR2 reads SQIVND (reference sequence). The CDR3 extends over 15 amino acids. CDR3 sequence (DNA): TGTGCCAGTAACCCGTTTGGGAGGTTCCCTCAGCCCCAGCATTTT. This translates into CASNPFGRFPQPQHF.

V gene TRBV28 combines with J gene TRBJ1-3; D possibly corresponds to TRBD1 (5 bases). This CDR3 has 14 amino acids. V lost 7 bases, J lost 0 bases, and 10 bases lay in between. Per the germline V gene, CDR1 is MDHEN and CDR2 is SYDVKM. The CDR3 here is CASTGGFSGNTIYF. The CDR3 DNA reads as TGTGCCAGCACCGGGGGTTTCTCTGGAAACACCATATATTTT.

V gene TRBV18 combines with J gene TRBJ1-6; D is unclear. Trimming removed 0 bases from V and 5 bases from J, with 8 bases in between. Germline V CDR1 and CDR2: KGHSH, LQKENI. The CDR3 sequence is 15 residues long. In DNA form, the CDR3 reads TGTGCCAGCTCACCACCAGGAGGAAATAATTCACCCCTCCACTTT. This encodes CASSPPGGNNSPLHF. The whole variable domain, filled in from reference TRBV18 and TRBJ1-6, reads NAGVMQNPRHLVRRRGQEARLRCSPMKGHSHVYWYRQLPEEGLKFMVYLQKENIIDESGMPKERFSAEFPKEGPSILRIQQVVRGDSAAYFCASSPPGGNNSPLHFGNGTRLTVT.

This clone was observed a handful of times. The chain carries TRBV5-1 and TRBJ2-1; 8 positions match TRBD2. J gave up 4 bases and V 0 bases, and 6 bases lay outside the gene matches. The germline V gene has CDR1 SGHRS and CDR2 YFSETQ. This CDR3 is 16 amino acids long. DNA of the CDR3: TGCGCCAGCAGCTTGGTTACTAGCGGATCTTACAATGAGCAGTTCTTC. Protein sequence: CASSLVTSGSYNEQFF.

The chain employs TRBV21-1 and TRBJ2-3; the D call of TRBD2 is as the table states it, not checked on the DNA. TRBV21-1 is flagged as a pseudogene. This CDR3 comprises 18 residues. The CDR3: CASSKDGVERGPTDTQYF. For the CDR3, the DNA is TGTGCCAGCAGCAAAGATGGCGTGGAGCGGGGGCCCACAGATACGCAGTATTTT.

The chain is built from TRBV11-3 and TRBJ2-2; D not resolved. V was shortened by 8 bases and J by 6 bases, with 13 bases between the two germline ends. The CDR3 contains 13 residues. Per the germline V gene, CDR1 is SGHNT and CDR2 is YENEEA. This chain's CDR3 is CASSLRVSGELFF. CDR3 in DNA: TGTGCCAGCTCCCTTCGGGTATCCGGGGAGCTGTTTTTT.